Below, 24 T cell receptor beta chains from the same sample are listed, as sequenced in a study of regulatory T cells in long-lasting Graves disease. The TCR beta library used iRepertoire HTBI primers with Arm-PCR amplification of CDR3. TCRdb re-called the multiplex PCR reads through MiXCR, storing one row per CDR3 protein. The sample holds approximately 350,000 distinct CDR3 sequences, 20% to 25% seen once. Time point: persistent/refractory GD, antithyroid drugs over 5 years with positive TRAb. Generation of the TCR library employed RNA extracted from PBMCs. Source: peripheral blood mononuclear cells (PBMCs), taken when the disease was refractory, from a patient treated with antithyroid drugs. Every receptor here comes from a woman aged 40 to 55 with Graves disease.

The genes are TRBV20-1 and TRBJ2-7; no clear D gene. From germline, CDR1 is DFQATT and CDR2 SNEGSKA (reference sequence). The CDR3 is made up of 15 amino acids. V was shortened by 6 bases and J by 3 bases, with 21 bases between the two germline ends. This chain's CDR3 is CSASDSRTGGYEQYF. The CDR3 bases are TGCAGTGCCAGCGATTCCCGGACGGGTGGCTACGAGCAGTACTTC.

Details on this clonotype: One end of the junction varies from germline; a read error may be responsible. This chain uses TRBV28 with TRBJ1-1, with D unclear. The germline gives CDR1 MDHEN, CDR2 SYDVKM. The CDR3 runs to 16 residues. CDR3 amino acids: CTSSLLSPGRRTEAFF. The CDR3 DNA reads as TGTACCAGCAGTTTACTCTCCCCCGGCCGGCGCACTGAAGCTTTCTTT.

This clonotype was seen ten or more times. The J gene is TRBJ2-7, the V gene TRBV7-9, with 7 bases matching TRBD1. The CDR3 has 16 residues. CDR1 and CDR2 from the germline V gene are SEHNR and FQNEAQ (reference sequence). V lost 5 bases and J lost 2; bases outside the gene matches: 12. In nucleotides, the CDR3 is TGTGCCAGCAGCCATACCCACCGGGACAGAACCTACGAGCAGTACTTC. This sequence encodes CASSHTHRDRTYEQYF.

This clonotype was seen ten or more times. This CDR3 reads CAWRTFYEQYF. DNA of the CDR3: TGTGCCTGGAGGACATTCTACGAGCAGTACTTC. The chain couples TRBV30 to TRBJ2-7, with D unclear. V was shortened by 3 bases and J by 3 bases, with 6 bases between the two germline ends. The CDR3 length is 11 residues. Germline CDR1 is GTSNPN and CDR2 is SVGIG (reference sequence). The full variable domain, in which reference TRBV30 and TRBJ2-7 provide the parts outside the CDR3, is SQTIHQWPATLVQPVGSPLSLECTVEGTSNPNLYWYRQAAGRGLQLLFYSVGIGQISSEVPQNLSASRPQDRQFILSSKKLLLSDSGFYLCAWRTFYEQYFGPGTRLTVT.

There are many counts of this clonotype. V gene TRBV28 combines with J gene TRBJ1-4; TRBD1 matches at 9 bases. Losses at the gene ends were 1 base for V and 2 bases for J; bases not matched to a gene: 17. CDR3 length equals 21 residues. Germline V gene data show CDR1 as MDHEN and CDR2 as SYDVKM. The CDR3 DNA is TGTGCCAGCAGTTTATTACAGGGGGCGCGGGCGATATACGGCACTAATGAAAAACTGTTTTTT. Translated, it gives CASSLLQGARAIYGTNEKLFF.

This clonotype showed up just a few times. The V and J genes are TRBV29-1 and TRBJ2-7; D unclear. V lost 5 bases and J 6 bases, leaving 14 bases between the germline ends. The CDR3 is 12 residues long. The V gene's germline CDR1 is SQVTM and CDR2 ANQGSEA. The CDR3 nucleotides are TGCAGCGTTCGGCTGACCCGGGTCGAGCAGTACTTC. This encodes CSVRLTRVEQYF.

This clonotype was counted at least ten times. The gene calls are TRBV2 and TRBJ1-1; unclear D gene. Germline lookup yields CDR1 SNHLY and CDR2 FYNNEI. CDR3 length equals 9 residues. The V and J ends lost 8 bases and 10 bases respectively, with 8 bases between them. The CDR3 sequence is CASRSRAFF. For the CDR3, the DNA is TGTGCCAGCCGGTCCAGAGCTTTCTTT.

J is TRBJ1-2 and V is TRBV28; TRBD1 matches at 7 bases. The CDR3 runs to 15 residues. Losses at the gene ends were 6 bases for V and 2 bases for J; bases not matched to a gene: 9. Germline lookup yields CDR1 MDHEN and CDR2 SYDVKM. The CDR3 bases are TGTGCCAGCAGACCCGGGACAGAATCAAACTATGGCTACACCTTC. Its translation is CASRPGTESNYGYTF.

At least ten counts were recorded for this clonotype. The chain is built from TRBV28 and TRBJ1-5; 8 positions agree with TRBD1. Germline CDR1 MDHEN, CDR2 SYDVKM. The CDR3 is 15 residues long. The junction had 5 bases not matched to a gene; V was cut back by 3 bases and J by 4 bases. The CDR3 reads CASSFNRGGNQPQHF. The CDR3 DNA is TGTGCCAGCAGTTTTAACAGGGGGGGAAATCAGCCCCAGCATTTT.

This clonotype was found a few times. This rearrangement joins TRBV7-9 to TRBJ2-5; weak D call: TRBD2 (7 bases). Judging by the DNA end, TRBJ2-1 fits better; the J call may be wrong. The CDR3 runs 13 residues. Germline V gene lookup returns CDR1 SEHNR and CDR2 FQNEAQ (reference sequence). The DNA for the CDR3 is TGTGCCAGCAGCCCGGGGGGCGTCGGGAAGCAGTTCTTC. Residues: CASSPGGVGKQFF.

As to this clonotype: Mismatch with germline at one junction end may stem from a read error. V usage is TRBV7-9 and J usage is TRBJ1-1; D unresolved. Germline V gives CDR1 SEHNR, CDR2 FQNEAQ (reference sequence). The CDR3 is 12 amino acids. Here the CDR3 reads CAGSSRATEAFF. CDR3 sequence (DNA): TGTGCCGGCAGCTCCCGCGCCACTGAAGCTTTCTTT.

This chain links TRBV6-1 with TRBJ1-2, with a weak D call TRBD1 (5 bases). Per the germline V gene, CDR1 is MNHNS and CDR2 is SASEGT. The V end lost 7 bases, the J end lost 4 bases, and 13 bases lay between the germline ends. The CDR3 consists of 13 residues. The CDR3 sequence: CASIPGTTYGYTF. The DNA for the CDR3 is TGTGCCAGCATCCCCGGGACTACCTATGGCTACACCTTC.

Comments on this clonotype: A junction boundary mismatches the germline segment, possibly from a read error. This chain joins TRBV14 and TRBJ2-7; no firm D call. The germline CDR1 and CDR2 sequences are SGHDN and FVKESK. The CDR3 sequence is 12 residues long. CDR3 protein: CASSHLHGEQCF. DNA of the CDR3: TGTGCCAGCAGCCACCTTCACGGAGAGCAGTGCTTC.

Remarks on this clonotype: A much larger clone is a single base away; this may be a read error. The CDR3 protein is CASSFDSEELFF. DNA for the CDR3: TGTGCCAGCAGTTTTGACAGTGAAGAACTGTTTTTT. The chain links TRBV2 to TRBJ1-4, with a possible D match to TRBD1 (5 bases). CDR1 SNHLY and CDR2 FYNNEI come from the germline V gene. The CDR3 has 12 residues.

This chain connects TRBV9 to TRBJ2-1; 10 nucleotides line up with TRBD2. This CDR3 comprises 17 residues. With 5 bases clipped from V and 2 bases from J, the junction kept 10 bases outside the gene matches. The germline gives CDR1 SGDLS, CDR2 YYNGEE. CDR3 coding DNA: TGTGCCAGCAGTGATAAAGCGGGAGGGCCACCCTACAATGAGCAGTTCTTC. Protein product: CASSDKAGGPPYNEQFF.

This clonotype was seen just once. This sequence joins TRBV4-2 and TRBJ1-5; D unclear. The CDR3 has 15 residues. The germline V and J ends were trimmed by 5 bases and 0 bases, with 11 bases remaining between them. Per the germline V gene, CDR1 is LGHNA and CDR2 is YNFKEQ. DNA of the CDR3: TGTGCCAGCAGCTGGACGGAAGCTAGCAATCAGCCCCAGCATTTT. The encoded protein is CASSWTEASNQPQHF.

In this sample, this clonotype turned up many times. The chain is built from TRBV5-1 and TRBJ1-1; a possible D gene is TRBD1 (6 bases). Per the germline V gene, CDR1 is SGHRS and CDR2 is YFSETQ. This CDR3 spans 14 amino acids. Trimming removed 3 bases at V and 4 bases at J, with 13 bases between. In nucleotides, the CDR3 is TGCGCCAGCAGCTCGGAAATAGGGGGCACTGAAGCTTTCTTT. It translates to CASSSEIGGTEAFF. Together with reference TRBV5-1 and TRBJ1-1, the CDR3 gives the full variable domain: KAGVTQTPRYLIKTRGQQVTLSCSPISGHRSVSWYQQTPGQGLQFLFEYFSETQRNKGNFPGRFSGRQFSNSRSEMNVSTLELGDSALYLCASSSEIGGTEAFFGQGTRLTVV.

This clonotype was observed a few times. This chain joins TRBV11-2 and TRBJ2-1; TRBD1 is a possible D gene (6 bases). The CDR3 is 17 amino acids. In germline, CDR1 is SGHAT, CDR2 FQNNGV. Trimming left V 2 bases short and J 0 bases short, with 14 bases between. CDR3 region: CASSLTGNPLSYNEQFF. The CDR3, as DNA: TGTGCCAGCAGCTTAACAGGGAACCCCCTCTCCTACAATGAGCAGTTCTTC.

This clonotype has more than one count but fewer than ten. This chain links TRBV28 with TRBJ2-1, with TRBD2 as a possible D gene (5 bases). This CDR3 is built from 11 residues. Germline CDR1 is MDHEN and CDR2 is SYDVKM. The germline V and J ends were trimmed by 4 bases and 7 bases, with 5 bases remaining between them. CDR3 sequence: CASSSGNEQFF. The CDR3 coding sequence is TGTGCCAGCAGTTCGGGGAATGAGCAGTTCTTC. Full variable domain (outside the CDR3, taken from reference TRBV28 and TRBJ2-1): DVKVTQSSRYLVKRTGEKVFLECVQDMDHENMFWYRQDPGLGLRLIYFSYDVKMKEKGDIPEGYSVSREKKERFSLILESASTNQTSMYLCASSSGNEQFFGPGTRLTVL.

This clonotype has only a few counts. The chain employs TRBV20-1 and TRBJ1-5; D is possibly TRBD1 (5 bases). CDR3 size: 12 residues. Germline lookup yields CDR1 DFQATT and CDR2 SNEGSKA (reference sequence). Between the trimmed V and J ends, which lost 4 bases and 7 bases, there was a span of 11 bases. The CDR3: CSAKTGHQPQHF. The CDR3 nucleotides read TGCAGTGCTAAGACGGGGCACCAGCCCCAGCATTTT.

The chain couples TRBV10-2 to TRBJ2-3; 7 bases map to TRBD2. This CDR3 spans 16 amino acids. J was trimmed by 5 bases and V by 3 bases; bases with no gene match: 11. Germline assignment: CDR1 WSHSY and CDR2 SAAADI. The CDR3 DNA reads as TGCGCCAGCAGTGATCTCTTGGCGGGAGACGGAGATACGCAGTATTTT. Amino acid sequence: CASSDLLAGDGDTQYF.

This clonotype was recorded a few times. DNA for the CDR3: TGCAGTGCTAGAGATAGGGGGCGGGCCCAAGAGACCCAGTACTTC. Amino acids: CSARDRGRAQETQYF. J is TRBJ2-5 and V is TRBV20-1; 7 bases are shared with TRBD1. CDR3 length equals 15 residues. Germline CDR1 DFQATT, CDR2 SNEGSKA (reference sequence). The junction had 5 bases not matched to a gene; V was cut back by 0 bases and J by 1 base.

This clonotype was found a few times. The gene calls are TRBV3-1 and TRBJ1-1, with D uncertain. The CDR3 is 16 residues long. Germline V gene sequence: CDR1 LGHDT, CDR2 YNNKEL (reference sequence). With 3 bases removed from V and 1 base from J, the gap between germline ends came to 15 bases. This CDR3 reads CASSHIPASRNTEAFF. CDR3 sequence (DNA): TGTGCCAGCAGCCATATCCCGGCAAGTCGGAACACTGAAGCTTTCTTT.

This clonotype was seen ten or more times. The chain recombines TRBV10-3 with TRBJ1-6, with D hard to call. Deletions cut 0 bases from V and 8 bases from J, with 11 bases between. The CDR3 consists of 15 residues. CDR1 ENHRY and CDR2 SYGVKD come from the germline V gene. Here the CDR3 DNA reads TGTGCCATCAGTGAGTCGCGCAAGACGTATTCACCCCTCCACTTT. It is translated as CAISESRKTYSPLHF.